This entry lists 26 T cell receptor beta chains sequenced from one sample in a study of blood T cell repertoires in COVID-19. Only in-frame clones appear in the TCRdb table, and some are missing; sequencing was by immunoSEQ multiplex PCR. The table lists over 200,000 clones, around 86% of them singletons. The sequencing input was PBMCs or T cells enriched from blood (not recorded which). These receptors all stem from a man aged 18 to 29 who had recovered from COVID-19.

The rearrangement joins TRBV9 to TRBJ2-3; 7 bases are shared with TRBD1. Unmatched junction bases numbered 10, after V lost 3 bases and J lost 0 bases. This CDR3 is built from 17 residues. Germline V gives CDR1 SGDLS, CDR2 YYNGEE. The CDR3, as DNA: TGTGCCAGCAGCGCCTCTCAGGGGGAAACTAGCACAGATACGCAGTATTTT. This encodes CASSASQGETSTDTQYF.

The rearrangement uses TRBV7-9 and TRBJ1-6; TRBD1 might be the D (6 bases). CDR1 is SEHNR and CDR2 is FQNEAQ in the germline V gene (reference sequence). The CDR3 extends over 14 amino acids. Trimming stripped 8 bases from V and 10 bases from J, with 18 bases between. CDR3 in DNA: TGTGCCAGCGGAGAGGACAGTGGGAGATCACCCCTCCACTTT. Its protein is CASGEDSGRSPLHF.

The chain combines TRBV5-6 with TRBJ2-7, with D possibly TRBD2 on 5 matching bases. This CDR3 is built from 15 residues. The germline gives CDR1 SGHDT, CDR2 YYEEEE. V was trimmed by 0 bases and J by 5 bases, leaving 15 bases between them. The CDR3 reads CASSLGALPGDEQYF. CDR3 nucleotide sequence: TGTGCCAGCAGCTTGGGGGCCCTCCCCGGGGACGAGCAGTACTTC. The full variable domain, in which reference TRBV5-6 and TRBJ2-7 provide the parts outside the CDR3, is DAGVTQSPTHLIKTRGQQVTLRCSPKSGHDTVSWYQQALGQGPQFIFQYYEEEERQRGNFPDRFSGHQFPNYSSELNVNALLLGDSALYLCASSLGALPGDEQYFGPGTRLTVT.

This clone appeared a few times. The genes are TRBV28 and TRBJ1-2; 8 nucleotides match TRBD1. CDR1 is MDHEN and CDR2 is SYDVKM in the germline V gene. The CDR3 runs to 12 residues. V shed 7 bases, J shed 3 bases, and the junction held 1 base outside the gene matches. The chain's CDR3 is CASTDRDYGYTF. CDR3 DNA: TGTGCCAGCACGGACAGGGACTATGGCTACACCTTC.

The rearrangement joins TRBV7-6 to TRBJ2-4, with 10 bases identical to TRBD1. The CDR3 is 17 residues long. Germline V gene data show CDR1 as SGHVS and CDR2 as FNYEAQ. The V gene end was trimmed by 5 bases and the J gene end by 3 bases; junction bases not matched to a gene: 10. The CDR3, as DNA: TGTGCCAGCAGCCCAAGGGTAGGGACAGGGGACAAAAACATTCAGTACTTC. Amino acid sequence: CASSPRVGTGDKNIQYF.

This chain uses TRBV19 with TRBJ2-7; 8 positions match TRBD1. CDR1 and CDR2 from the germline V gene are LNHDA and SQIVND (reference sequence). The CDR3 covers 14 residues. V dropped 5 bases and J dropped 6; count of bases not matched to a gene: 9. This CDR3 is CASSLGQGRREQYF. The CDR3 DNA reads TGTGCCAGTAGTTTAGGACAGGGTCGTCGCGAGCAGTACTTC.

The chain joins TRBV28 to TRBJ2-7; the D gene is possibly TRBD2 (5 bases). The germline V and J ends were trimmed by 7 bases and 0 bases, with 7 bases remaining between them. CDR1 and CDR2 (germline): MDHEN, SYDVKM. The CDR3 length is 12 residues. The CDR3 DNA is TGTGCCAGCAAGGGAGACTCCTACGAGCAGTACTTC. This translates into CASKGDSYEQYF.

The rearrangement links TRBV29-1 to TRBJ1-2; the match to TRBD1 covers 9 bases. This CDR3 region has 16 residues. Germline CDR1 is SQVTM and CDR2 is ANQGSEA. The V gene end was trimmed by 1 base and the J gene end by 6 bases; junction bases not matched to a gene: 12. CDR3 amino acids: CSVEGAEQGASHGYTF. Here the CDR3 DNA reads TGCAGCGTTGAAGGCGCCGAACAGGGGGCGTCTCATGGCTACACCTTC.

The chain couples TRBV13 to TRBJ1-1; tentative D call: TRBD1 (5 bases). The CDR3 runs 15 residues. CDR1 is PRHDT, CDR2 FYEKMQ, per germline (reference sequence). V was cut by 3 bases and J by 5 bases, with 16 bases left in between. This CDR3 reads CASSLGLGGRTEAFF. CDR3 nucleotides: TGTGCCAGCAGCTTGGGCCTTGGGGGGAGAACTGAAGCTTTCTTT.

V is TRBV7-8 and J is TRBJ2-3; D may be TRBD2 (6 bases). The germline gives CDR1 SGHVS, CDR2 FQNEAQ. The CDR3 length is 13 residues. V lost 7 bases and J lost 5, with 13 bases in between. This CDR3 reads CASMDGSRDTQYF. In nucleotides, the CDR3 is TGTGCCAGCATGGACGGGAGCCGAGATACGCAGTATTTT.

This clone was seen more than once but under ten times. This rearrangement joins TRBV19 to TRBJ1-1; D gene ambiguous. V was pared by 0 bases and J by 4 bases, with 21 bases between. Germline V gene sequence: CDR1 LNHDA, CDR2 SQIVND (reference sequence). The CDR3 contains 18 residues. The CDR3 DNA is TGTGCCAGTAGTATAGATGAGAGGGCAGCCATCCGAGGCACTGAAGCTTTCTTT. Amino acid sequence: CASSIDERAAIRGTEAFF.

This clone has a handful of counts. The V call is TRBV5-8, the J call TRBJ1-5; no definite D call. The CDR3 is 12 residues long. Germline loops: CDR1 SGHTS, CDR2 YDEGEE. Trimming stripped 1 base from V and 6 bases from J, with 5 bases between. DNA of the CDR3: TGTGCCAGCAGCTTGCTGAGTCAGCCCCAGCATTTT. It specifies CASSLLSQPQHF.

This chain connects TRBV5-1 to TRBJ1-6; tentative D call: TRBD1 (6 bases). The CDR3 has 13 residues. Trimming removed 5 bases from V and 10 bases from J, with 13 bases in between. Per germline, CDR1 SGHRS and CDR2 YFSETQ. CDR3 nucleotide sequence: TGCGCCAGCAGGGACAGCCATCAATCACCCCTCCACTTT. Its protein is CASRDSHQSPLHF.

CDR3 amino acids: CASSILGTDQETQYF. In nucleotides, the CDR3 is TGTGCCAGTAGTATTTTGGGGACAGACCAAGAGACCCAGTACTTC. This rearrangement joins TRBV19 to TRBJ2-5; 7 bases match TRBD1. The germline gives CDR1 LNHDA, CDR2 SQIVND (reference sequence). V was clipped by 3 bases and J by 0 bases; unmatched bases: 4. The CDR3 contains 15 residues.

V is TRBV10-3 and J is TRBJ1-2; 9 bases are shared with TRBD1. Germline V lookup: CDR1 ENHRY, CDR2 SYGVKD. This CDR3 spans 14 amino acids. J gave up 8 bases and V 3 bases, and 7 bases lay outside the gene matches. The CDR3 region is CAISDQQGAQGYTF. CDR3 DNA sequence: TGTGCCATCAGTGACCAACAGGGGGCGCAAGGCTACACCTTC.

The genes are TRBV30 and TRBJ2-1, with 11 bases matching TRBD2. Germline V gene lookup returns CDR1 GTSNPN and CDR2 SVGIG (reference sequence). The J segment lost 4 bases and the V segment lost 0 bases, leaving 5 bases of the junction unmatched. CDR3 size: 16 residues. The CDR3: CAWSVRGLAAYNEQFF. CDR3 bases: TGTGCCTGGAGTGTAAGGGGACTAGCGGCTTACAATGAGCAGTTCTTC.

This clone occurred a few times. The CDR3 spells CATSELAGGTDTQYF. In DNA, the CDR3 is TGTGCCACCAGTGAACTAGCGGGAGGAACAGATACGCAGTATTTT. The chain is built from TRBV24-1 and TRBJ2-3; 12 nucleotides agree with TRBD2. The germline V gene encodes CDR1 KGHDR and CDR2 SFDVKD. CDR3 length: 15 amino acids. Losses at the gene ends were 4 bases for V and 3 bases for J; bases not matched to a gene: 1.

The V and J genes are TRBV28 and TRBJ2-7; 9 bases agree with TRBD1. V lost 5 bases to trimming and J lost 3 bases; unmatched junction nucleotides: 11. The CDR3 spans 16 residues. From germline, CDR1 is MDHEN and CDR2 SYDVKM. This CDR3 is CASSTPPGQGNYEQYF. In DNA, the CDR3 is TGTGCCAGCAGTACTCCTCCGGGACAGGGTAACTACGAGCAGTACTTC.

V and J are TRBV4-2 and TRBJ2-7; 10 nucleotides match TRBD2. CDR3 length equals 17 residues. Germline CDR1 reads LGHNA; CDR2 reads YNFKEQ. Germline trimming cut 0 bases from V and 0 bases from J; bases unmatched to any gene: 5. CDR3 sequence reads: CASSQDRPSGSSYEQYF. The CDR3 DNA sequence: TGTGCCAGCAGCCAAGATAGGCCTAGCGGGAGCTCCTACGAGCAGTACTTC.

V gene TRBV3-1 (or the pseudogene TRBV3-2) combines with J gene TRBJ2-3; 7 bases fit TRBD1. Germline V lookup: CDR1 LGHDT, CDR2 YNNKEL (reference sequence). The CDR3 is made up of 20 amino acids. Trimming removed 1 base from V and 0 bases from J; junction bases left unmatched: 16. CDR3: CASSQVALFGTAYSTDTQYF. The DNA for the CDR3 is TGTGCCAGCAGCCAAGTGGCCCTTTTCGGGACAGCATATAGCACAGATACGCAGTATTTT.

The sample holds one count of this clone. The DNA for the CDR3 is TGTGCCAGTAGTATGAGGGAGCGCACTGAAGCTTTCTTT. Translation: CASSMRERTEAFF. The chain is built from TRBV19 and TRBJ1-1, with D unresolved. Trimming stripped 3 bases from V and 4 bases from J, with 9 bases between. Germline CDR1 and CDR2: LNHDA and SQIVND (reference sequence). The CDR3 has 13 amino acids.

The V call is TRBV19, the J call TRBJ1-5; no firm D call. Germline V CDR1 and CDR2: LNHDA, SQIVND (reference sequence). The CDR3 totals 15 residues. The V end was cut by 1 base, the J end by 1 base, with 8 bases between. The CDR3 sequence: CASSIAARSNQPQHF. CDR3 in DNA: TGTGCCAGTAGTATAGCTGCTAGAAGCAATCAGCCCCAGCATTTT.

As DNA, the CDR3 is TGTGCCAGCAGCTCACCCGGGACTAGCGGGAGCGGGGGCACAGATACGCAGTATTTT. Its protein is CASSSPGTSGSGGTDTQYF. This chain joins TRBV7-3 and TRBJ2-3; 14 bases line up with TRBD2. Trimming at V came to 4 bases and at J to 1 base, leaving 10 bases not matched to a gene. This CDR3 contains 19 residues. CDR1 and CDR2 (germline): SGHTA, FQGTGA.

This chain links TRBV12-3 or TRBV12-4 with TRBJ2-7; D might be TRBD2 (6 bases). The CDR3 totals 13 residues. The germline V and J ends were trimmed by 3 bases and 2 bases, with 8 bases remaining between them. The CDR3 sequence is CASSLGGPYEQYF. As DNA, the CDR3 is TGTGCCAGCAGTTTGGGGGGACCCTACGAGCAGTACTTC.

The genes are TRBV5-5 and TRBJ2-7; perhaps TRBD1 as D (5 bases). This CDR3 is 15 amino acids long. V was trimmed by 4 bases and J by 4 bases, leaving 18 bases between them. The germline V gene has CDR1 SGHKS and CDR2 YYEKEE (reference sequence). The CDR3 bases are TGTGCCAGCAGCGCACACACAGGTCCGGATTACGAGCAGTACTTC. The encoded protein is CASSAHTGPDYEQYF. The full variable domain, rest sourced from reference TRBV5-5 and TRBJ2-7, is DAGVTQSPTHLIKTRGQQVTLRCSPISGHKSVSWYQQVLGQGPQFIFQYYEKEERGRGNFPDRFSARQFPNYSSELNVNALLLGDSALYLCASSAHTGPDYEQYFGPGTRLTVT.

The rearrangement links TRBV2 to TRBJ1-4, with TRBD1 identical over 7 bases. CDR1 and CDR2 from the germline V gene are SNHLY and FYNNEI. Trimming removed 4 bases from V and 11 bases from J; junction bases left unmatched: 10. This CDR3 region has 14 residues. For the CDR3, the DNA is TGTGCCAGCAGTGGGATACGACAGGGAAGGAAACTGTTTTTT. Translated, it gives CASSGIRQGRKLFF. Supplemented by reference TRBV2 and TRBJ1-4, the full variable domain reads EPEVTQTPSHQVTQMGQEVILRCVPISNHLYFYWYRQILGQKVEFLVSFYNNEISEKSEIFDDQFSVERPDGSNFTLKIRSTKLEDSAMYFCASSGIRQGRKLFFGSGTQLSVL.